These 3 T cell receptor beta chains came from one sample sequenced in a study of blood T cell repertoires in COVID-19. The data were produced by immunoSEQ multiplex PCR, yet TCRdb's version contains in-frame clones alone and is incomplete. The data hold about 210,000 clones, with around 83% observed a single time. Sequencing input: peripheral blood. These receptors were taken from a woman aged 45-65 years with acute or convalescent COVID-19.

The J gene is TRBJ2-7, the V gene TRBV7-2; 12 nucleotides line up with TRBD1. Looked up from germline, CDR1 is SGHTA and CDR2 is FQGNSA. This CDR3 region has 18 residues. With 3 bases clipped from V and 2 bases from J, the junction kept 11 bases outside the gene matches. The CDR3 is CASSFRGSGTGGPYEQYF. CDR3 nucleotides: TGTGCCAGCAGCTTCCGAGGTTCCGGGACAGGGGGCCCCTACGAGCAGTACTTC.

As concerns this clone: The germline gene is not matched at one end of the junction; a read error may be the cause. This sequence joins TRBV10-1 and TRBJ2-2, with 8 bases fitting TRBD1. The CDR3 has 14 amino acids. Germline V CDR1 and CDR2: WNHNN, SYGVQD (reference sequence). The CDR3 loop is CASKGTGATGKLFF. The CDR3 nucleotides are TGCGCCAGCAAAGGGACAGGCGCCACCGGGAAGCTGTTTTTT.

This clone came up once. The chain joins TRBV4-2 to TRBJ2-7, with a possible D match to TRBD2 (6 bases). The CDR3 is 14 amino acids. Germline values: CDR1 LGHNA, CDR2 YNFKEQ. With 0 bases removed from V and 4 bases from J, the gap between germline ends came to 10 bases. Here the CDR3 DNA reads TGTGCCAGCAGCCAAGAACGTCGGGAGTACGAGCAGTACTTC. Its translation is CASSQERREYEQYF.